The following is a T cell receptor beta chain sequence with its context. The data derive from a study of tumor-infiltrating lymphocytes in primary liver carcinoma. Study at large: Staging placed the tumors at T1-T3 N0M0, and they measured about 4.2 to 10 cm across.

A constant-region primer primed TCR beta cDNA synthesis from about 550 ng of total RNA. Researchers made the TCR beta libraries by running three nested multiplex PCR rounds with slightly modified ARM-PCR. A C-beta reverse primer was combined with TRBV1-TRBV30 forward primers in the first two PCR rounds, and each round had 10 cycles. TCRdb reprocessed the multiplex PCR reads with MiXCR, giving one entry per CDR3 protein. The sample includes around 99,000 distinct CDR3 sequences, 55% to 75% of them seen just once. For each extraction, RNA and DNA were obtained together from roughly 20-30 mg of unsorted bulk tissue. Treatment-naive at the time, the patients had chronic HBV infection. Deletions cut 6 bases from V and 2 bases from J, with 8 bases between. Germline V gene sequence: CDR1 DFQATT, CDR2 SNEGSKA (reference sequence). This CDR3 is built from 12 residues.

The material sequenced was tumor-adjacent normal liver tissue. This clonotype originated in a man in his forties with primary liver carcinoma and hepatitis B virus infection. The chain joins TRBV20-1 to TRBJ2-1, with D perhaps TRBD2 (5 bases). CDR3 in amino acids: CSAGGTYNEQFF. The CDR3 nucleotides are TGCAGTGCCGGAGGAACCTACAATGAGCAGTTCTTC.